One T cell receptor (beta chain) is described in this entry. These data come from a study of blood T cell repertoires in COVID-19. The overall study: Acute and convalescent COVID-19 samples came from the United States, Italy and Spain. T cells, B-cell-depleted T cells, or PBMCs supplied cDNA or gDNA.

Germline CDR1 reads MNHEY; CDR2 reads SMNVEV (reference sequence). After removal of 3 bases from V and 4 bases from J, the junction contained 8 bases not matched to a gene. The CDR3 length is 15 residues. Profiling relied on immunoSEQ multiplex PCR, and the TCRdb table lists in-frame clones only, not all of them. The sample carries about 240,000 clones, 75% to 85% recorded once. The sequence derives from an older woman with acute or convalescent COVID-19. The sequencing input was peripheral blood. The rearrangement joins TRBV27 to TRBJ1-2, with TRBD1 matching 7 bases. The CDR3 is CASSFRTGTIYGYTF. The CDR3 DNA follows: TGTGCCAGCAGTTTTCGGACAGGAACCATCTATGGCTACACCTTC.